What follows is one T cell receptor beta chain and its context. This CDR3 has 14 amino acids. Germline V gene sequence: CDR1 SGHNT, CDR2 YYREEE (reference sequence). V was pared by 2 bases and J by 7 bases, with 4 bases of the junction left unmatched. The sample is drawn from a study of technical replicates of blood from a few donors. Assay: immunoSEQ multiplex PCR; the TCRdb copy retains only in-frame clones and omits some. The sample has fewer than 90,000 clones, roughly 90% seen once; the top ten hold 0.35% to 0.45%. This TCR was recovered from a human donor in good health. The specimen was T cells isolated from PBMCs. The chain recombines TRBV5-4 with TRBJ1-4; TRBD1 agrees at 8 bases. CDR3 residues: CASSLDRGGEKLFF. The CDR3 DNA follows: TGTGCCAGCAGCTTAGACAGGGGTGGTGAAAAACTGTTTTTT.